This TCR beta chain came from a study of shared clonotypes between healthy human individuals. Findings and caveats of the study: Larger estimated richness was generally recorded for naive subsets relative to memory subsets.

The length of the CDR3 is 11 residues. The V end lost 5 bases, the J end lost 9 bases, and 11 bases lay between the germline ends. Germline lookup yields CDR1 MDHEN and CDR2 SYDVKM. Naivety among CD8 cells was defined by CD45RO negativity and positive CCR7 selection, thereby excluding terminally differentiated effector memory CD45RA+ cells. This table comes from immunoSEQ multiplex PCR, and its TCRdb copy is limited to in-frame clones, with some not included. The data hold about 2.1 million clones, with around 93% observed a single time. A note on this clone: The antigen is not known.

V is TRBV28 and J is TRBJ2-7; tentative D call: TRBD2 (6 bases). The sequence derives from a young man in good health. Some clones in this sample may be carry-over from other donors' samples. Sequencing input: naive CD8+ T cells from PBMCs. The CDR3 spells CASSGGTVQYF. The CDR3 nucleotides are TGTGCCAGCAGTGGGGGGACCGTGCAGTACTTC.